The 21 T cell receptor beta chains presented below share a single source sample, sequenced in a study of PD-L1 blockade in urothelial cancer. TCRdb's copy holds only in-frame clones and misses some; the assay was immunoSEQ multiplex PCR. The data contain some 120,000 clones, about 81% of them seen just once; the ten biggest clones take up roughly 2.9%. Time point: pretreatment peripheral blood. Material: PBMCs, obtained around atezolizumab (anti-PD-L1) treatment. Receptors were obtained from a man between 45 and 60 years old with urothelial cancer.

The rearrangement links TRBV7-6 to TRBJ1-3, with D unclear. CDR1 is SGHVS and CDR2 is FNYEAQ in the germline V gene. Trimming left V 4 bases short and J 5 bases short, with 6 bases between. CDR3 length: 12 residues. CDR3 coding DNA: TGTGCCAGCAGCTCCCTCCGAAACACCATATATTTT. This gives the protein CASSSLRNTIYF.

The J gene is TRBJ2-3, the V gene TRBV5-1, with 16 bases identical to TRBD2. Germline lookup yields CDR1 SGHRS and CDR2 YFSETQ. The V and J ends lost 2 bases and 1 base, in that order; junction bases with no gene match: 1. This CDR3 spans 17 amino acids. The CDR3 here is CASSFGTSGRGTDTQYF. The CDR3 DNA reads TGCGCCAGCAGCTTTGGGACTAGCGGGAGGGGCACAGATACGCAGTATTTT.

The chain employs TRBV5-6 and TRBJ1-1; D ambiguous. CDR3 size: 13 residues. CDR1 and CDR2 (germline): SGHDT, YYEEEE. V lost 0 bases to trimming and J lost 1 base, with 4 bases between them. The CDR3 loop reads CASSLEPNTEAFF. CDR3 DNA sequence: TGTGCCAGCAGCTTGGAGCCGAACACTGAAGCTTTCTTT.

The rearrangement joins TRBV5-6 to TRBJ2-2; 8 nucleotides align to TRBD1. With V trimmed by 3 bases and J by 5 bases, 3 bases remained unmatched. Germline CDR1 and CDR2: SGHDT and YYEEEE. This CDR3 is 14 amino acids long. The CDR3 coding sequence is TGTGCCAGCAGCTGGACAGGGATAACCGGGGAGCTGTTTTTT. Protein: CASSWTGITGELFF.

This chain joins TRBV5-1 and TRBJ1-5; TRBD1 might be the D (6 bases). With 0 bases removed from V and 7 bases from J, the gap between germline ends came to 11 bases. The V gene's germline CDR1 is SGHRS and CDR2 YFSETQ. CDR3 length equals 14 residues. The CDR3 region is CASSLEGGRQPQHF. For the CDR3, the DNA is TGCGCCAGCAGCTTGGAAGGGGGAAGGCAGCCCCAGCATTTT.

This clone was recorded a few times. The CDR3 is CASSIGGNEQFF. For the CDR3, the DNA is TGCGCCAGCTCGATAGGGGGCAATGAGCAGTTCTTC. The genes are TRBV5-1 and TRBJ2-1, with a tentative D call TRBD1 (6 bases). Germline loops: CDR1 SGHRS, CDR2 YFSETQ. This CDR3 is 12 amino acids long. Trimming took off 7 bases at V and 6 bases at J, with 11 bases between the two ends.

V and J are TRBV5-1 and TRBJ2-1, with TRBD2 as a possible D gene (6 bases). CDR1 is SGHRS and CDR2 is YFSETQ in the germline V gene. The V and J ends lost 3 bases and 14 bases respectively, with 33 bases between them. The CDR3 contains 18 residues. CDR3 region: CASSSTPTTSTQRGGKFF. DNA of the CDR3: TGCGCCAGCAGCTCCACCCCGACAACTAGCACCCAGAGAGGAGGGAAGTTCTTC.

A note on this clone: One end of the junction is discordant with germline, which a read error may explain. V usage is TRBV20-1 and J usage is TRBJ1-5; 7 bases agree with TRBD1. Germline-derived CDR1 and CDR2 are DFQATT and SNEGSKA (reference sequence). The CDR3 length is 11 residues. CDR3 in amino acids: CSAPNRGQLYF. CDR3 sequence (DNA): TGCAGTGCTCCGAATCGGGGACAGCTGTATTTT.

J is TRBJ2-5 and V is TRBV29-1; 7 bases line up with TRBD1. Near its end, the DNA agrees better with TRBJ2-7, so the J call may be wrong. This CDR3 has 12 amino acids. CDR1 and CDR2 (germline): SQVTM, ANQGSEA. CDR3 sequence (DNA): TGCAGCGTTGGGGGGACAGCCTACGAGCAGTACTTC. This codes for CSVGGTAYEQYF.

CDR3 sequence: CASSLYGGATYEQYF. The CDR3, as DNA: TGTGCCAGCAGCTTGTACGGAGGTGCCACCTACGAGCAGTACTTC. The rearrangement links TRBV5-5 to TRBJ2-7; TRBD2 might be the D (5 bases). From germline, CDR1 is SGHKS and CDR2 YYEKEE (reference sequence). V was shortened by 1 base and J by 2 bases, with 13 bases between the two germline ends. The CDR3 is 15 amino acids.

V is TRBV7-9 and J is TRBJ2-7; possibly TRBD2 for D (6 bases). V lost 4 bases and J 3 bases, leaving 16 bases between the germline ends. This CDR3 is built from 15 residues. The V gene's germline CDR1 is SEHNR and CDR2 FQNEAQ (reference sequence). The CDR3 DNA reads as TGTGCCAGCAGCTCACCTGGAGGCGGGAACTACGAGCAGTACTTC. It codes for CASSSPGGGNYEQYF.

The genes are TRBV29-1 and TRBJ2-1; weak D call: TRBD2 (5 bases). Germline CDR1 and CDR2: SQVTM and ANQGSEA. V was clipped by 7 bases and J by 4 bases, with 20 bases between them. CDR3 size: 15 residues. This CDR3 is CSAGGGTPLYNEQFF. The CDR3 DNA is TGCAGCGCCGGAGGTGGCACCCCCCTATACAATGAGCAGTTCTTC.

The chain has TRBV4-2 and TRBJ1-1; D is unclear. V was clipped by 0 bases and J by 1 base, with 9 bases between them. Germline values: CDR1 LGHNA, CDR2 YNFKEQ. The CDR3 contains 15 residues. CDR3 sequence reads: CASSQEVGTNTEAFF. The CDR3 DNA sequence: TGTGCCAGCAGCCAAGAGGTCGGTACGAACACTGAAGCTTTCTTT.

This chain uses TRBV7-9 with TRBJ1-5; possible D gene TRBD1, 5 bases. The length of the CDR3 is 16 residues. The germline V gene encodes CDR1 SEHNR and CDR2 FQNEAQ (reference sequence). The V gene lost 4 bases and the J gene lost 2 bases, with 15 bases spanning the gap. For the CDR3, the DNA is TGTGCCAGCAGCTCCCTAGGCAGGGAGGGCAATCAGCCCCAGCATTTT. Translating it yields CASSSLGREGNQPQHF.

The V gene is TRBV6-5, the J gene TRBJ2-7; D unresolved. Germline V gene lookup returns CDR1 MNHEY and CDR2 SVGAGI. The CDR3 is 15 amino acids. The germline V and J ends were trimmed by 2 bases and 0 bases, with 11 bases remaining between them. The CDR3 reads CASSYASGASYEQYF. The CDR3 bases are TGTGCCAGCAGTTACGCATCGGGTGCCTCCTACGAGCAGTACTTC.

Here the CDR3 reads CASSLMGVSYNEQFF. The DNA of the CDR3 is TGTGCCAGCAGCTTGATGGGCGTCTCCTACAATGAGCAGTTCTTC. V gene TRBV5-8 combines with J gene TRBJ2-1; D gene ambiguous. CDR1 and CDR2 (germline): SGHTS, YDEGEE. Trimming left V 1 base short and J 0 bases short, with 8 bases between. CDR3 length equals 15 residues.

The CDR3 nucleotides are TGTGCCAGCAGTGTCGGGACAGGGGGTATCAATGAGCAGTTCTTC. Amino acids: CASSVGTGGINEQFF. J is TRBJ2-1 and V is TRBV25-1, with 11 bases identical to TRBD1. Germline CDR1 is MGHDK and CDR2 is SYGVNS. This CDR3 has 15 residues. J was trimmed by 6 bases and V by 4 bases; bases with no gene match: 5.

V gene TRBV11-2 combines with J gene TRBJ2-3; 8 nucleotides agree with TRBD2. This CDR3 is 17 amino acids long. The J segment lost 4 bases and the V segment lost 1 base, leaving 10 bases of the junction unmatched. The germline gives CDR1 SGHAT, CDR2 FQNNGV. The CDR3 loop reads CASSLGKPGLDSDTQYF. Here the CDR3 DNA reads TGTGCCAGCAGCTTAGGCAAACCGGGACTAGATTCAGATACGCAGTATTTT.

The CDR3 loop is CASSSTPKTSGRAPYEQYF. The CDR3 nucleotides are TGTGCCAGCAGTTCTACCCCGAAAACTAGCGGGAGGGCCCCCTACGAGCAGTACTTC. This chain links TRBV27 with TRBJ2-7; TRBD2 agrees at 13 bases. V was clipped by 4 bases and J by 2 bases; unmatched bases: 14. The CDR3 contains 19 residues. Germline CDR1 and CDR2: MNHEY and SMNVEV (reference sequence).

About this clone itself: An end of the junction does not agree with germline; a read error may underlie this. This chain connects TRBV4-2 to TRBJ1-2, with D maybe TRBD1 (6 bases). Germline-derived CDR1 and CDR2 are LGHNA and YNFKEQ. The CDR3 loop spans 15 amino acids. DNA of the CDR3: TGTGCCAGCAGCCAAGAAGGAGGCAGGGGAATTCCCCCTCACTTC. It encodes CASSQEGGRGIPPHF.

The V gene is TRBV27, the J gene TRBJ2-2; D gene unclear. This CDR3 has 14 residues. From germline, CDR1 is MNHEY and CDR2 SMNVEV (reference sequence). Trimming shortened V by 1 base and J by 1 base, and 4 bases separated the two germline ends. The CDR3 is CASSLYRNTGELFF. As DNA, the CDR3 is TGTGCCAGCAGTTTATATCGGAACACCGGGGAGCTGTTTTTT.